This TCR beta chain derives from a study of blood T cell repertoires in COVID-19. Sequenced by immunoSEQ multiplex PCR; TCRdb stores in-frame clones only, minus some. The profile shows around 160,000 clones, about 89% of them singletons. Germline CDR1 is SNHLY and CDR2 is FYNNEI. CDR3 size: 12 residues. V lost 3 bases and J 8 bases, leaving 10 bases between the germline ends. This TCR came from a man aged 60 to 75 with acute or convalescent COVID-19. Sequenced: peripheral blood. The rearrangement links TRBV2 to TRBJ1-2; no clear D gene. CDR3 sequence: CASSDVGSGYTF. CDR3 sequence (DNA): TGTGCCAGCAGTGACGTCGGTAGCGGCTACACCTTC.